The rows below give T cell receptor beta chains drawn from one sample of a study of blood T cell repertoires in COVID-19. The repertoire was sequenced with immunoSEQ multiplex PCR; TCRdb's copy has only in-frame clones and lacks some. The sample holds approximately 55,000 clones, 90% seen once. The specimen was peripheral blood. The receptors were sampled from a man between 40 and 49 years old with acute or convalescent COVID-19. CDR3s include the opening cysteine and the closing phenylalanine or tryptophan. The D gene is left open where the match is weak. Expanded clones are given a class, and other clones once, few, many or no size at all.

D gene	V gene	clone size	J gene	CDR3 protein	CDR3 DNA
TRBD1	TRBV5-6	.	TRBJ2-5	CASSLGGQGSRTQYF	TGTGCCAGCAGCTTGGGCGGACAGGGGTCTAGGACCCAGTACTTC
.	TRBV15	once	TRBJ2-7	CATSRDLQAYEQYF	TGTGCCACCAGCAGAGACTTACAGGCCTACGAGCAGTACTTC
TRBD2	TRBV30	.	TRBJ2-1	CAWSLRTLAGVRYNEQFF	TGTGCCTGGAGTCTCCGTACACTAGCGGGAGTTAGATACAATGAGCAGTTCTTC
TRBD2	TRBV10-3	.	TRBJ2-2	CAIRWTSGDTGELFF	TGTGCCATCAGATGGACTAGCGGGGACACCGGGGAGCTGTTTTTT
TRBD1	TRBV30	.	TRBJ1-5	CAWSGTGVNQPQHF	TGTGCCTGGAGTGGGACAGGGGTCAATCAGCCCCAGCATTTT
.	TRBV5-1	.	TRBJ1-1	CASSLEPGNTEAFF	TGCGCCAGCAGCTTGGAGCCGGGTAACACTGAAGCTTTCTTT
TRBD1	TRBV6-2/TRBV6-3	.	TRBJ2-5	CASSHTGEETQYF	TGTGCCAGCAGTCACACAGGGGAAGAGACCCAGTACTTC
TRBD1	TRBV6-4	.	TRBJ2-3	CASSDGTGEFVDTQYF	TGTGCCAGCAGTGATGGGACAGGGGAGTTTGTGGATACGCAGTATTTT
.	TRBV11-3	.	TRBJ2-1	CASSRGLPNEQFF	TGTGCCAGCAGCCGTGGACTCCCAAATGAGCAGTTCTTC
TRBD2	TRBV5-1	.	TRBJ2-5	CASSSGLGEQETQYF	TGCGCCAGCAGCTCTGGACTAGGAGAGCAAGAGACCCAGTACTTC
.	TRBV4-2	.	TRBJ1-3	CASSQTEVSGNTIYF	TGTGCCAGCAGCCAAACTGAAGTCTCTGGAAACACCATATATTTT
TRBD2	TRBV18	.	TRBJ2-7	CAGSPELAGTYEQYF	TGTGCCGGCTCACCAGAACTAGCGGGCACCTACGAGCAGTACTTC
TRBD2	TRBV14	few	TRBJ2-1	CASSQDWVGGRTVNEQFF	TGTGCCAGCAGCCAAGATTGGGTAGGCGGGAGGACCGTAAATGAGCAGTTCTTC
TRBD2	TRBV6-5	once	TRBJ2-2	CASSYSTSGAAGELFF	TGTGCCAGCAGTTACTCGACTAGCGGGGCTGCCGGGGAGCTGTTTTTT
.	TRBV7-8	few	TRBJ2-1	CASSFGSHVSYNEQFF	TGTGCCAGCAGCTTTGGTAGTCATGTCTCCTACAATGAGCAGTTCTTC
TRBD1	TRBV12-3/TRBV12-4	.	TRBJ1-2	CASSADRVGYTF	TGTGCCAGCAGTGCGGACAGGGTTGGCTACACCTTC
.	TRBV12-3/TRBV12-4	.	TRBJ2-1	CASSQQGNEQFF	TGTGCCAGCAGCCAGCAGGGAAATGAGCAGTTCTTC
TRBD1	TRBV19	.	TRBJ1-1	CASSYYDRGQNTEAFF	TGTGCCAGTAGTTACTATGACAGGGGTCAGAACACTGAAGCTTTCTTT
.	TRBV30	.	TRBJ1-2	CAWSQEGYGYTF	TGTGCCTGGAGCCAGGAGGGCTATGGCTACACCTTC
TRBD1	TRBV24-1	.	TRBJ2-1	CATSDTDRGFYNEQFF	TGTGCCACCAGTGATACAGACAGGGGGTTTTACAATGAGCAGTTCTTC
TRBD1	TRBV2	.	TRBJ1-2	CASSEVDRADGYTF	TGTGCCAGCAGTGAGGTTGACAGGGCGGATGGCTACACCTTC
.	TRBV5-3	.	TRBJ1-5	CARSLVGTPNQPQHF	TGTGCCAGAAGCCTAGTCGGGACACCCAATCAGCCCCAGCATTTT
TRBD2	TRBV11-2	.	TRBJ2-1	CASSSGLAGVGEQFF	TGTGCCAGCAGCTCCGGACTAGCGGGAGTAGGTGAGCAGTTCTTC
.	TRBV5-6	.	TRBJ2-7	CASSSDLTGEQYF	TGTGCCAGCAGCTCCGACTTGACTGGGGAGCAGTACTTC
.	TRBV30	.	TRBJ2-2	CAWDEGGTGELFF	TGTGCCTGGGACGAGGGGGGGACCGGGGAGCTGTTTTTT
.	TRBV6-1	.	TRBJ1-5	CASSDKGYSNQPQHF	TGTGCCAGCAGTGATAAGGGGTATAGCAATCAGCCCCAGCATTTT
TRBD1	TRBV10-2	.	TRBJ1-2	CASMRDSYGYTF	TGCGCCAGCATGAGGGACAGCTATGGCTACACCTTC
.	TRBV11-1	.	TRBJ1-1	CASSTNRQNTEAFF	TGTGCCAGCAGCACAAACAGGCAGAACACTGAAGCTTTCTTT
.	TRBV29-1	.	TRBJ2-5	CSVENNMGAQETQYF	TGCAGCGTTGAAAATAATATGGGGGCGCAAGAGACCCAGTACTTC
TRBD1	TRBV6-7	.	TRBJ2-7	CASTGTGGFEQYF	TGTGCCAGCACCGGGACAGGGGGGTTCGAGCAGTACTTC
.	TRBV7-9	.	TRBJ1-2	CASSLGQDYGYTF	TGTGCCAGCAGCTTAGGACAGGACTATGGCTACACCTTC
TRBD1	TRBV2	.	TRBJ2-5	CASRPGQQETQYF	TGTGCCAGCAGGCCGGGACAGCAAGAGACCCAGTACTTC
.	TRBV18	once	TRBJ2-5	CASSRDTFQETQYF	TGTGCCAGCTCAAGGGACACCTTCCAAGAGACCCAGTACTTC
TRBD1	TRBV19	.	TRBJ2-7	CASSPGQGALEQYF	TGTGCCAGTAGTCCTGGACAGGGGGCCTTGGAGCAGTACTTC
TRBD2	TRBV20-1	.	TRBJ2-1	CSASELAGYNEQFF	TGCAGTGCTAGTGAACTAGCGGGGTATAATGAGCAGTTCTTC
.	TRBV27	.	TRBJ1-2	CASSYRANYGYTF	TGTGCCAGCAGCTACCGCGCCAACTATGGCTACACCTTC
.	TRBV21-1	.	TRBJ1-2	CASSPRDREGGYTF	TGTGCCAGCAGCCCCCGGGACAGGGAGGGTGGCTACACCTTC
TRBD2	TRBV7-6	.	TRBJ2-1	CASSPGTSGYNEQFF	TGTGCCAGCAGCCCTGGGACTAGCGGTTACAATGAGCAGTTCTTC
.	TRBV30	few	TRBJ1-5	CAWSGVAGDNQPQHF	TGTGCCTGGAGCGGTGTGGCAGGGGATAATCAGCCCCAGCATTTT
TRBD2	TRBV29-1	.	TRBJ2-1	CSATASGRTYNEQFF	TGCAGCGCAACGGCTAGCGGGAGAACCTACAATGAGCAGTTCTTC
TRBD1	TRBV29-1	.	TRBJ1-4	CSVIHRGEKLFF	TGCAGCGTTATTCACAGGGGTGAAAAACTGTTTTTT
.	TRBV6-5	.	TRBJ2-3	CASIESYRRDTQYF	TGTGCCAGCATCGAATCTTATCGGAGGGATACGCAGTATTTT
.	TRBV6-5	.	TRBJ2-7	CASSYESGYEQYF	TGTGCCAGCAGTTATGAGTCAGGGTACGAGCAGTACTTC
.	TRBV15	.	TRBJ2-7	CATSRADRNAYEQYF	TGTGCCACCAGCAGAGCCGACAGGAACGCCTACGAGCAGTACTTC
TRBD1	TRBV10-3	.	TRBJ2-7	CAITKTGDGHYEQYF	TGTGCCATCACCAAGACAGGGGACGGGCACTACGAGCAGTACTTC
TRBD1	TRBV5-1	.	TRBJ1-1	CASSTGTGLMNTEAFF	TGCGCCAGCAGCACTGGGACAGGCCTTATGAACACTGAAGCTTTCTTT
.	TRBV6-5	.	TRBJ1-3	CASTTRGTIYF	TGTGCCAGCACTACACGGGGGACCATATATTTT
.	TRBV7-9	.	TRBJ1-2	CASSLAPDRLDYGYTF	TGTGCCAGCAGCTTAGCGCCTGATCGACTGGACTATGGCTACACCTTC